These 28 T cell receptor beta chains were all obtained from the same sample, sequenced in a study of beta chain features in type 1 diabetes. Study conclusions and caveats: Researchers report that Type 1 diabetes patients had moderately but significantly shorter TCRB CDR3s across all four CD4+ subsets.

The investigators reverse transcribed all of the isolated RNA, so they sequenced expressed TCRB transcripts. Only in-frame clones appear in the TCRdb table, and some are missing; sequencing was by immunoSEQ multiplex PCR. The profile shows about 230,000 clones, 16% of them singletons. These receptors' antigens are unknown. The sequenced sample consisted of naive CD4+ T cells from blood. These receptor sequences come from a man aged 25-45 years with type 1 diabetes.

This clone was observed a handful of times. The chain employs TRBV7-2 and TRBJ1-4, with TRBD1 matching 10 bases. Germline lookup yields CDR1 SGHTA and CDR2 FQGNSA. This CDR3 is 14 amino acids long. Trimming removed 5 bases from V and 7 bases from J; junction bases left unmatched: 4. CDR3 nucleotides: TGTGCCAGCAGCCGACAGGGGGCTGGTGAAAAACTGTTTTTT. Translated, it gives CASSRQGAGEKLFF.

The CDR3 region has the DNA TGCAGCGGAGGGCGGGATGGAACCGGGGAGCTGTTTTTT. It codes for CSGGRDGTGELFF. The rearrangement links TRBV29-1 to TRBJ2-2; D is perhaps TRBD2 (6 bases). The germline V gene encodes CDR1 SQVTM and CDR2 ANQGSEA. Trimming pared 7 bases from V and 5 bases from J, leaving 14 bases between. The CDR3 is 13 residues long.

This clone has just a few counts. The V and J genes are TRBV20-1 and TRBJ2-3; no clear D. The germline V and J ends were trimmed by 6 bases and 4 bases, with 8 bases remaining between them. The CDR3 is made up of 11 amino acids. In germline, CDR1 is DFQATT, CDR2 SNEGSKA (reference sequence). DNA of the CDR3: TGCAGTGCCATCGTGGCAGATACGCAGTATTTT. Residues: CSAIVADTQYF.

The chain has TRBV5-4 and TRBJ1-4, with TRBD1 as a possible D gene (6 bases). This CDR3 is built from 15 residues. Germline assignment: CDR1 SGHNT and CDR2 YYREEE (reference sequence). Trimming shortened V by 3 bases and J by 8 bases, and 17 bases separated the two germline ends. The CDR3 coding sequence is TGTGCCAGCAGCTCGACACAGGGAGTAAAAGAAAAACTGTTTTTT. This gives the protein CASSSTQGVKEKLFF.

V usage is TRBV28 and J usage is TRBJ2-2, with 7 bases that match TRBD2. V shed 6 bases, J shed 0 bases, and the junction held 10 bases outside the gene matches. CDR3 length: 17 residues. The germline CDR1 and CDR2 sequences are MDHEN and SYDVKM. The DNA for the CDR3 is TGTGCCAGCAGCCCGAGGGAGGGCCGGCCGAACACCGGGGAGCTGTTTTTT. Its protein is CASSPREGRPNTGELFF.

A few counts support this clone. The DNA for the CDR3 is TGTGCCAGCAGCCGACGGGACTACCAAGAGACCCAGTACTTC. Translated, it gives CASSRRDYQETQYF. This chain joins TRBV14 and TRBJ2-5; D perhaps matches TRBD2 (6 bases). Trimming stripped 4 bases from V and 0 bases from J, with 9 bases between. Germline V gene data show CDR1 as SGHDN and CDR2 as FVKESK. This CDR3 contains 14 residues.

CDR3 DNA: TGTGCCAGCAGCTTGGACCGGCAAGAGACCCAGTACTTC. Protein: CASSLDRQETQYF. The rearrangement links TRBV5-4 to TRBJ2-5; D not certain. Germline loops: CDR1 SGHNT, CDR2 YYREEE (reference sequence). With 0 bases removed from V and 2 bases from J, the gap between germline ends came to 5 bases. This CDR3 is built from 13 residues.

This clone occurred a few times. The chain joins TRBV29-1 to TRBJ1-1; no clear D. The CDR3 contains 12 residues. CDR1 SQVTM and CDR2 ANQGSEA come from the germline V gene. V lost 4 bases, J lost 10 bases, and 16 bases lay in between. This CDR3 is CSVGGNTHGAFF. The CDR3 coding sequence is TGCAGCGTTGGAGGGAACACCCACGGAGCTTTCTTT.

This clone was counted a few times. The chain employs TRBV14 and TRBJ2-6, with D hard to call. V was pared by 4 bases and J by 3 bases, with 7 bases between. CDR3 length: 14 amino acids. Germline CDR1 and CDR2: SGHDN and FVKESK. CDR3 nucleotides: TGTGCCAGCAGCCCCCTATATGGGGCCAACGTCCTGACTTTC. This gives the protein CASSPLYGANVLTF.

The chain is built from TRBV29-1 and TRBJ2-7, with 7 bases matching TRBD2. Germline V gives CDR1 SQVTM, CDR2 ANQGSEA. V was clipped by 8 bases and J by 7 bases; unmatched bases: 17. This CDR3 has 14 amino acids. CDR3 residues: CSFQAGFSSREQYF. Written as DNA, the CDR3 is TGCAGCTTCCAAGCGGGATTTTCCTCGAGGGAGCAGTACTTC.

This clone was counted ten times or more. CDR3 residues: CSVDDRDEQFF. Written as DNA, the CDR3 is TGCAGCGTGGATGACAGGGATGAGCAGTTCTTC. V gene TRBV29-1 combines with J gene TRBJ2-1, with 7 bases fitting TRBD1. The CDR3 sequence is 11 residues long. Germline CDR1 and CDR2: SQVTM and ANQGSEA. V lost 6 bases and J lost 8; bases outside the gene matches: 4.

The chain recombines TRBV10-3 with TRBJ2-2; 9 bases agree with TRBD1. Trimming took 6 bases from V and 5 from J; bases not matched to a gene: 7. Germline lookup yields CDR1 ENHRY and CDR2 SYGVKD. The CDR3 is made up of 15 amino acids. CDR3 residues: CAISTGTGITGELFF. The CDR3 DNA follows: TGTGCCATCAGCACCGGGACAGGGATAACCGGGGAGCTGTTTTTT.

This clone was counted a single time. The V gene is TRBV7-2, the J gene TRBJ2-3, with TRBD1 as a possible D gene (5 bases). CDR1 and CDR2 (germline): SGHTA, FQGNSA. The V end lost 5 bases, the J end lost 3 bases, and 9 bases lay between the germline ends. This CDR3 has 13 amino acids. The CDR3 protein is CASSPKGTDTQYF. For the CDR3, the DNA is TGTGCCAGCAGCCCCAAGGGGACAGATACGCAGTATTTT.

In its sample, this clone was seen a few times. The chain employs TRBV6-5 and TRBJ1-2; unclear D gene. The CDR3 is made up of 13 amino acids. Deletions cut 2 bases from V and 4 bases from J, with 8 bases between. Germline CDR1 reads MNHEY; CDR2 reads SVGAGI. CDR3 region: CASSYVQAYGYTF. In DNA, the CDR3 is TGTGCCAGCAGTTACGTTCAGGCCTATGGCTACACCTTC.

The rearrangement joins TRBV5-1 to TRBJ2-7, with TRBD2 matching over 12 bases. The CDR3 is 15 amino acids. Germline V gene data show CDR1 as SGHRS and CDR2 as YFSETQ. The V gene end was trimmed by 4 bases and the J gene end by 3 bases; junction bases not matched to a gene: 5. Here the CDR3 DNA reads TGCGCCAGCAGCGGTCTAGCGGGAGGGCGCTACGAGCAGTACTTC. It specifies CASSGLAGGRYEQYF.

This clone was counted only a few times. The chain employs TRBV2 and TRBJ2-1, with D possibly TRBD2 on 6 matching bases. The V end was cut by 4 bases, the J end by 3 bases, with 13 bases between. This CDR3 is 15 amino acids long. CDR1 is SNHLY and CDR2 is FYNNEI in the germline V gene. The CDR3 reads CASSALSGGYNEQFF. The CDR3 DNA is TGTGCCAGCAGTGCACTTAGCGGAGGCTACAATGAGCAGTTCTTC.

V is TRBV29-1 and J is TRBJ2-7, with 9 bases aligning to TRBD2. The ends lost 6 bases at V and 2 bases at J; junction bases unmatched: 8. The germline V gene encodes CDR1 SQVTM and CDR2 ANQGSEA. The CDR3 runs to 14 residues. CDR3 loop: CSVAGLAFTYEQYF. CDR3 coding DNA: TGCAGCGTAGCCGGACTAGCGTTCACCTACGAGCAGTACTTC.

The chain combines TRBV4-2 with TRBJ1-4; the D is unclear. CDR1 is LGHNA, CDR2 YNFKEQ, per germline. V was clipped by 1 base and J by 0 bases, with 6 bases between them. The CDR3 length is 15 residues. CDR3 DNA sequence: TGTGCCAGCAGCCAAGGGGCCGCAACTAATGAAAAACTGTTTTTT. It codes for CASSQGAATNEKLFF.

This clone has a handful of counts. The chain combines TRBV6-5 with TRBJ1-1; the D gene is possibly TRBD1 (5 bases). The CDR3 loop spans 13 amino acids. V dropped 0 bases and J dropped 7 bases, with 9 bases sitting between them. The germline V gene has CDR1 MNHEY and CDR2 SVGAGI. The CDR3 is CASSYSSTGEAFF. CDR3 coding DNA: TGTGCCAGCAGTTACTCGAGTACAGGTGAAGCTTTCTTT.

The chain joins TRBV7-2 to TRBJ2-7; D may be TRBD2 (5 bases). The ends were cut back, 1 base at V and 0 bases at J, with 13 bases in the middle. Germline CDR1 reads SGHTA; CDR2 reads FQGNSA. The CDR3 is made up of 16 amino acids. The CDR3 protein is CASSLVPAETSYEQYF. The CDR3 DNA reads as TGTGCCAGCAGCTTAGTCCCAGCGGAGACCTCCTACGAGCAGTACTTC.

CDR3 bases: TGTGCCAGCAGCCCCCCAGGTCGGGGGGTTTGGGAGACCCAGTACTTC. Amino acids: CASSPPGRGVWETQYF. The chain carries TRBV7-2 and TRBJ2-5, with 7 bases lining up with TRBD2. Trimming removed 5 bases from V and 5 bases from J; junction bases left unmatched: 14. The CDR3 runs 16 residues. CDR1 and CDR2 from the germline V gene are SGHTA and FQGNSA.

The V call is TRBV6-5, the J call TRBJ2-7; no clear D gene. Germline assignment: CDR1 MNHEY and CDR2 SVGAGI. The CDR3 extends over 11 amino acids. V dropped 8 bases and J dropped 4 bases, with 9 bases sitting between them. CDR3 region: CASRLGYEQYF. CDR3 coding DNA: TGTGCCAGCCGGTTAGGTTACGAGCAGTACTTC.

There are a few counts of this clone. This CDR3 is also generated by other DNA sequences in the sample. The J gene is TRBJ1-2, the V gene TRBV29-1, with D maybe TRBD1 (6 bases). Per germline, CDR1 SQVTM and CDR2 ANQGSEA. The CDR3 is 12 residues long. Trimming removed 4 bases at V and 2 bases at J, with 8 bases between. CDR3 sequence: CSVGGQNYGYTF. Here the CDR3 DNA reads TGCAGCGTTGGAGGACAGAACTATGGCTACACCTTC.

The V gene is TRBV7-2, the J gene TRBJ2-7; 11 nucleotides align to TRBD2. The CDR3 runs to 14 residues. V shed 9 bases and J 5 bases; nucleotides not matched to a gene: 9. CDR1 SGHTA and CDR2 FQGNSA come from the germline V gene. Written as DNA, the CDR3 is TGTGCCAGTCGGTTGGGGACTAGCGGAAACGAGCAGTACTTC. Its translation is CASRLGTSGNEQYF.

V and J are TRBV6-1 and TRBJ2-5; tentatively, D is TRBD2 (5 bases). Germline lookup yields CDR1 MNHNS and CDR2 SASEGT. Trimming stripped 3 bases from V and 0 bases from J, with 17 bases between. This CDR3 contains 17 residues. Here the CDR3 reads CASSESPSSGNQETQYF. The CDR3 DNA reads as TGTGCCAGCAGTGAGAGTCCCTCCAGCGGAAACCAAGAGACCCAGTACTTC.

Here the CDR3 DNA reads TGCAGCGGTGCGTATATACGGGAGCTTGGAGAGCAGTTCTTC. Protein: CSGAYIRELGEQFF. The chain links TRBV29-1 to TRBJ2-1; tentatively, D is TRBD2 (6 bases). Germline V gives CDR1 SQVTM, CDR2 ANQGSEA. V was shortened by 7 bases and J by 10 bases, with 23 bases between the two germline ends. This CDR3 region has 14 residues.

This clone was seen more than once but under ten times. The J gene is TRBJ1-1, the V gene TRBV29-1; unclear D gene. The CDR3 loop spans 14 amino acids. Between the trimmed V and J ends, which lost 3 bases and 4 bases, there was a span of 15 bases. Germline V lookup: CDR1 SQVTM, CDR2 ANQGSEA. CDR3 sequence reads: CSVDVRGASTEAFF. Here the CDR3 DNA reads TGCAGCGTTGATGTCCGGGGAGCTTCCACTGAAGCTTTCTTT.

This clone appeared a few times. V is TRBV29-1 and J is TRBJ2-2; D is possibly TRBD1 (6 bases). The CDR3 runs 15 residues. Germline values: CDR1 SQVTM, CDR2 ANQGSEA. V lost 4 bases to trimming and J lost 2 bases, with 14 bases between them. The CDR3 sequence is CSVGTGRTNTGELFF. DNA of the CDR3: TGCAGCGTTGGAACAGGGAGAACAAACACCGGGGAGCTGTTTTTT.